The 8 T cell receptor beta chains in this list originate from one sample, sequenced in a study of blood T cell repertoires in COVID-19. Measured with immunoSEQ multiplex PCR; TCRdb has only the in-frame clones, and not every one. Of roughly 140,000 clones in the sample, under 80% were seen once. The sequencing sample was made of peripheral blood. These TCRs come from a man in his sixties with acute or convalescent COVID-19.

The DNA of the CDR3 is TGTGCCAGTAGTATAGAGGCGGGCCACAGGGGAAATGAGCAGTTCTTC. This sequence encodes CASSIEAGHRGNEQFF. The genes are TRBV19 and TRBJ2-1; 7 nucleotides match TRBD1. The V gene's germline CDR1 is LNHDA and CDR2 SQIVND (reference sequence). Trimming took 0 bases from V and 7 from J; bases not matched to a gene: 9. The CDR3 extends over 16 amino acids. The complete variable domain, with remaining parts taken from reference TRBV19 and TRBJ2-1, reads DGGITQSPKYLFRKEGQNVTLSCEQNLNHDAMYWYRQDPGQGLRLIYYSQIVNDFQKGDIAEGYSVSREKKESFPLTVTSAQKNPTAFYLCASSIEAGHRGNEQFFGPGTRLTVL.

The V call is TRBV5-1, the J call TRBJ2-5; D call uncertain. The CDR3 is made up of 13 amino acids. V lost 4 bases to trimming and J lost 5 bases, with 12 bases between them. CDR1 and CDR2 from the germline V gene are SGHRS and YFSETQ. The CDR3 loop is CASSARLRETQYF. The DNA for the CDR3 is TGCGCCAGCAGCGCCAGGCTCCGGGAGACCCAGTACTTC.

The rearrangement joins TRBV6-5 to TRBJ1-5; TRBD1 might be the D (6 bases). Trimming left V 4 bases short and J 3 bases short, with 10 bases between. CDR3 length equals 14 residues. Germline assignment: CDR1 MNHEY and CDR2 SVGAGI. Written as DNA, the CDR3 is TGTGCCAGCAGTTCACAGGGAGCCAATCAGCCCCAGCATTTT. Protein sequence: CASSSQGANQPQHF.

The chain employs TRBV7-9 and TRBJ2-5; 9 positions match TRBD1. The length of the CDR3 is 15 residues. V trimming: 4 bases; J trimming: 4 bases; junction bases outside the gene matches: 7. Germline lookup yields CDR1 SEHNR and CDR2 FQNEAQ (reference sequence). The CDR3, as DNA: TGTGCCAGCAGCTCGGGACAGGGAGGACCAGAGACCCAGTACTTC. Protein product: CASSSGQGGPETQYF.

This clone was seen a few times. The gene calls are TRBV7-8 and TRBJ1-1, with a tentative D call TRBD1 (5 bases). V was cut by 1 base and J by 2 bases, with 8 bases left in between. CDR3 length equals 14 residues. Germline CDR1 reads SGHVS; CDR2 reads FQNEAQ. The CDR3 reads CASSLVDTNTEAFF. CDR3 bases: TGTGCCAGCAGCTTAGTGGACACAAACACTGAAGCTTTCTTT.

The V call is TRBV5-4, the J call TRBJ1-6; a possible D gene is TRBD1 (6 bases). V lost 10 bases, J lost 5 bases, and 10 bases lay in between. CDR1 SGHNT and CDR2 YYREEE come from the germline V gene (reference sequence). The CDR3 extends over 12 amino acids. CDR3 amino acids: CAGGQNNSPLHF. CDR3 sequence (DNA): TGTGCCGGGGGACAAAATAATTCACCCCTCCACTTT.

The V call is TRBV12-3 or TRBV12-4, the J call TRBJ2-7, with 8 positions matching TRBD2. The CDR3 totals 13 residues. The ends lost 5 bases at V and 3 bases at J; junction bases unmatched: 3. Here the CDR3 reads CASSLGLDYEQYF. Here the CDR3 DNA reads TGTGCCAGCAGTCTGGGACTAGACTACGAGCAGTACTTC.

The J gene is TRBJ1-1, the V gene TRBV5-6; 7 nucleotides match TRBD1. The V segment lost 4 bases and the J segment 2 bases; nucleotides outside the gene matches: 14. The CDR3 covers 17 residues. Per the germline V gene, CDR1 is SGHDT and CDR2 is YYEEEE. Here the CDR3 DNA reads TGTGCCAGCAGCCCGATAGGGCAGGGGGGCCCCAACACTGAAGCTTTCTTT. This translates into CASSPIGQGGPNTEAFF.